Below are 5 T cell receptor beta chains sequenced from a single sample in a study of blood T cell repertoires in COVID-19. The protocol was immunoSEQ multiplex PCR, while the TCRdb copy is restricted to in-frame clones and leaves out a portion. The sample yields just over 300,000 clones, 80% to 90% seen once. The sample taken for sequencing was PBMCs or T cells enriched from blood (not recorded which). The receptor set was obtained from a man aged 25 to 40 who had recovered from COVID-19.

This clone showed up just once. The chain joins TRBV2 to TRBJ1-1, with D tentatively TRBD1 (6 bases). V shed 6 bases and J shed 1 base, with 12 bases lying between them. The germline gives CDR1 SNHLY, CDR2 FYNNEI. CDR3 size: 14 residues. CDR3 region: CASRKTGANTEAFF. DNA for the CDR3: TGTGCCAGCAGGAAGACAGGAGCGAACACTGAAGCTTTCTTT.

The chain links TRBV5-1 to TRBJ1-4; 9 bases line up with TRBD1. This CDR3 contains 18 residues. Germline CDR1 reads SGHRS; CDR2 reads YFSETQ. V was pared by 4 bases and J by 2 bases, with 12 bases of the junction left unmatched. CDR3 residues: CASSRSPGQGTTNEKLFF. As DNA, the CDR3 is TGCGCCAGCAGCCGGTCCCCGGGACAGGGAACGACTAATGAAAAACTGTTTTTT.

The chain recombines TRBV10-3 with TRBJ2-3; TRBD2 matches at 12 bases. CDR3 length: 19 residues. Germline V gene sequence: CDR1 ENHRY, CDR2 SYGVKD. V dropped 4 bases and J dropped 1; count of bases not matched to a gene: 12. CDR3: CAISGRPSGGAVGTDTQYF. CDR3 DNA sequence: TGTGCCATCAGTGGGAGGCCTAGCGGGGGGGCTGTCGGCACAGATACGCAGTATTTT.

The V call is TRBV6-5, the J call TRBJ1-1, with a possible D match to TRBD1 (6 bases). The CDR3 runs 13 residues. Germline loops: CDR1 MNHEY, CDR2 SVGAGI. Trimming stripped 7 bases from V and 7 bases from J, with 16 bases between. Written as DNA, the CDR3 is TGTGCCAGCAAAATGGGGGGGCGAGATGAAGCTTTCTTT. Protein sequence: CASKMGGRDEAFF.

The chain is built from TRBV18 and TRBJ2-7; TRBD1 or TRBD2 may be the D gene (5 bases each). Germline V gene data show CDR1 as KGHSH and CDR2 as LQKENI. The germline V and J ends were trimmed by 6 bases and 5 bases, with 17 bases remaining between them. There are 14 residues in the CDR3. CDR3 in amino acids: CASSPGSGRDEQYF. The CDR3 nucleotides read TGTGCCAGCTCGCCAGGGAGTGGCCGGGACGAGCAGTACTTC. Full variable domain (rest looked up from reference TRBV18 and TRBJ2-7): NAGVMQNPRHLVRRRGQEARLRCSPMKGHSHVYWYRQLPEEGLKFMVYLQKENIIDESGMPKERFSAEFPKEGPSILRIQQVVRGDSAAYFCASSPGSGRDEQYFGPGTRLTVT.